The clone carrying this T cell receptor beta chain came up many times. In TCRdb, the 5' RACE reads were re-called with MiXCR into one record per CDR3 protein. The sample lists 250,000 or so distinct CDR3 sequences, around 25% occurring once. This record belongs to a study of CD8 T cells in ankylosing spondylitis. Germline CDR1 is DFQATT and CDR2 is SNEGSKA (reference sequence). The CDR3 runs 14 residues. Unmatched junction bases numbered 4, after V lost 6 bases and J lost 1 base. The chain has TRBV20-1 and TRBJ2-3, with 10 bases fitting TRBD1. The sequence was collected from a male donor with ankylosing spondylitis or in good health (not recorded which). Sequencing was done on a sample of blood, either unsorted or a sorted T cell fraction (not recorded which). In DNA, the CDR3 is TGCAGTGCAGGGGACAGGGGTGGCACAGATACGCAGTATTTT. Its translation: CSAGDRGGTDTQYF.